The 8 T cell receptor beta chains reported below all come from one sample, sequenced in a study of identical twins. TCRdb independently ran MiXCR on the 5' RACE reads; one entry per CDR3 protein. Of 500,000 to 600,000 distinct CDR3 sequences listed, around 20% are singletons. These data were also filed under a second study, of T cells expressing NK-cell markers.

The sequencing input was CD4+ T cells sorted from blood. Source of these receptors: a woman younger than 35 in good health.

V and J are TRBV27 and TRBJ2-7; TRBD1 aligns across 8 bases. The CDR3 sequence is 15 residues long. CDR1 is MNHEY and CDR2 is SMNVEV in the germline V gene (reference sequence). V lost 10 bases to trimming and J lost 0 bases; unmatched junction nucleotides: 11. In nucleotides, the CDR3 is TGTGCCACCAAAACCGGGACAGGCCACTCCTACGAGCAGTACTTC. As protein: CATKTGTGHSYEQYF.

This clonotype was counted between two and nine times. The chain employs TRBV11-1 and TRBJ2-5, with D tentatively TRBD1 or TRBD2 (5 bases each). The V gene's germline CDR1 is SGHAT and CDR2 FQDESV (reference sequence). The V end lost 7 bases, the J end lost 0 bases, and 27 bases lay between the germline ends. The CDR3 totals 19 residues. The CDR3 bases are TGTGCCAGCACCCCCGGGGTCCTCAGCCTACGAGGGGACCAAGAGACCCAGTACTTC. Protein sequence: CASTPGVLSLRGDQETQYF.

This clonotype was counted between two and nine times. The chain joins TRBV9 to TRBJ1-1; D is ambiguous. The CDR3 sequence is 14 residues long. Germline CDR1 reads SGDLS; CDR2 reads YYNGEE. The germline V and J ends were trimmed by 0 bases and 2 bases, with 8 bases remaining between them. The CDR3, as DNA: TGTGCCAGCAGCGTAGGAGGGCAAAACACTGAAGCTTTCTTT. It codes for CASSVGGQNTEAFF.

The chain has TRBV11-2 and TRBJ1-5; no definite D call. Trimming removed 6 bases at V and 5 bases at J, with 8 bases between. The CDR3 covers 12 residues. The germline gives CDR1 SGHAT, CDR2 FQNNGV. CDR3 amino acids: CASSRQHQPQHF. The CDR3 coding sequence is TGTGCCAGCAGTCGCCAGCATCAGCCCCAGCATTTT.

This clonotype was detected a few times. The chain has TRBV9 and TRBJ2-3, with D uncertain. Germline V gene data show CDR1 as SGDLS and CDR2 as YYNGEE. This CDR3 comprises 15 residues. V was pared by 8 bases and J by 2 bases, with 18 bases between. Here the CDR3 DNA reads TGTGCCAGGCCCCCCGGCACCTATCTCACAGATACGCAGTATTTT. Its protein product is CARPPGTYLTDTQYF.

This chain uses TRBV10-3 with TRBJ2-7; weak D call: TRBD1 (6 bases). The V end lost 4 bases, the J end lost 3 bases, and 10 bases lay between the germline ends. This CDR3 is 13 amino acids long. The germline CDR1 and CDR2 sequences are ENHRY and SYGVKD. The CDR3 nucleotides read TGTGCCATCAGTGGGGGGCGCGACTACGAGCAGTACTTC. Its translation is CAISGGRDYEQYF.

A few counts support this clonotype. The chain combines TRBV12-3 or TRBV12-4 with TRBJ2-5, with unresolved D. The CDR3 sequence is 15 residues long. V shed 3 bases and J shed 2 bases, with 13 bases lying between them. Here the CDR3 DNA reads TGTGCCAGCAGTTTTATCCGAGCGTCTCAAGAGACCCAGTACTTC. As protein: CASSFIRASQETQYF.

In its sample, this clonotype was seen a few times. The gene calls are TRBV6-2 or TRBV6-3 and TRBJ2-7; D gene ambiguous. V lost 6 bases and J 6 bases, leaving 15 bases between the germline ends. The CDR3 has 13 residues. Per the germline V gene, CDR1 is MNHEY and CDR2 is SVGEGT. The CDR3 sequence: CASSLLKGVEQYF. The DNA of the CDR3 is TGTGCCAGCAGCCTGTTGAAAGGAGTCGAGCAGTACTTC.